Each of the 16 T cell receptor beta chains below was sequenced from the same sample in a study of shared clonotypes between healthy human individuals (dated by TCRdb to the early 2020s). Library construction relied on the immunoSEQ multiplex PCR assay. Not all clones reach the TCRdb copy of this immuneACCESS table, which keeps in-frame sequences only. Checked studies attribute under half of the gap to unresolved V genes and leave the rest unexplained. In all, the sample holds roughly 2,500,000 clones, and approximately 93% of those were seen once. The leading ten clones occupy more than 0.35% of the sample. Input material: naive CD4+ T cells from PBMCs. Sample cell subset or site, as interpreted from the label and publication: CD45RA+ positively selected. These receptors were taken from a man aged 18 to 29 in good health. Some clones in this sample may be carry-over from other donors' samples.

The chain couples TRBV30 to TRBJ1-6, with 9 bases identical to TRBD1. CDR1 is GTSNPN and CDR2 is SVGIG in the germline V gene (reference sequence). The CDR3 sequence is 13 residues long. The V gene end was trimmed by 6 bases and the J gene end by 10 bases; junction bases not matched to a gene: 7. The CDR3 sequence is CACQTGGQSPLHF. The CDR3 DNA follows: TGTGCCTGTCAGACAGGGGGGCAGTCACCCCTCCACTTT.

This clone was found once. The chain couples TRBV28 to TRBJ2-5; D possibly corresponds to TRBD2 (7 bases). Germline-derived CDR1 and CDR2 are MDHEN and SYDVKM. The V and J ends lost 0 bases and 3 bases respectively, with 17 bases between them. The CDR3 is 17 residues long. The CDR3 region is CASSLWGGLGEEETQYF. The CDR3 DNA reads TGTGCCAGCAGTTTATGGGGGGGGCTGGGGGAGGAAGAGACCCAGTACTTC.

This chain links TRBV28 with TRBJ2-4; D unresolved. The CDR3 extends over 16 amino acids. The germline V gene has CDR1 MDHEN and CDR2 SYDVKM. V lost 0 bases to trimming and J lost 7 bases, with 16 bases between them. The CDR3 reads CASSLWGGSRRNIQYF. In nucleotides, the CDR3 is TGTGCCAGCAGTTTATGGGGCGGTTCCCGAAGGAACATTCAGTACTTC.

This rearrangement joins TRBV19 to TRBJ2-2, with TRBD1 identical over 9 bases. Trimming removed 6 bases from V and 6 bases from J; junction bases left unmatched: 11. CDR3 length: 16 amino acids. Germline V gene data show CDR1 as LNHDA and CDR2 as SQIVND (reference sequence). The CDR3 region has the DNA TGTGCCAGTAGCGTCCGCGGACAGGGGCCCGCCGGGGAGCTGTTTTTT. Encoded protein: CASSVRGQGPAGELFF. The whole variable domain, filled in from reference TRBV19 and TRBJ2-2, reads DGGITQSPKYLFRKEGQNVTLSCEQNLNHDAMYWYRQDPGQGLRLIYYSQIVNDFQKGDIAEGYSVSREKKESFPLTVTSAQKNPTAFYLCASSVRGQGPAGELFFGEGSRLTVL.

The chain joins TRBV29-1 to TRBJ1-1; tentative D call: TRBD1 (5 bases). Germline assignment: CDR1 SQVTM and CDR2 ANQGSEA. The CDR3 runs to 15 residues. Deletions cut 4 bases from V and 2 bases from J, with 17 bases between. This chain's CDR3 is CSVGRDSNPNTEAFF. The CDR3 DNA sequence: TGCAGCGTTGGTCGGGACTCCAACCCTAACACTGAAGCTTTCTTT.

This clone has a single count. This chain uses TRBV6-6 with TRBJ1-1, with TRBD1 identical over 7 bases. CDR1 and CDR2 from the germline V gene are MNHNY and SVGAGI (reference sequence). The V and J ends lost 4 bases and 0 bases, in that order; junction bases with no gene match: 5. The CDR3 loop spans 15 amino acids. The CDR3 nucleotides are TGTGCCAGCAGTTCGATGGGACAGCTGAACACTGAAGCTTTCTTT. Amino acids: CASSSMGQLNTEAFF.

In its sample, this clone was seen a few times. In the same sample, other DNA sequences code for this CDR3. This chain connects TRBV30 to TRBJ1-5; D gene uncertain. Germline lookup yields CDR1 GTSNPN and CDR2 SVGIG (reference sequence). There are 13 residues in the CDR3. Trimming cost V 3 bases and J 0 bases, with 6 bases left between them. The CDR3 coding sequence is TGTGCCTGGAGCCAGGATAGCAATCAGCCCCAGCATTTT. Translation: CAWSQDSNQPQHF.

CDR3 sequence reads: CASSFIGLASNEQFF. The DNA of the CDR3 is TGTGCCAGCAGTTTCATCGGACTAGCTAGCAATGAGCAGTTCTTC. The chain couples TRBV28 to TRBJ2-1; 8 nucleotides agree with TRBD2. The ends lost 3 bases at V and 6 bases at J; junction bases unmatched: 7. Germline V CDR1 and CDR2: MDHEN, SYDVKM. CDR3 size: 15 residues. Based on the CDR3 plus reference TRBV28 and TRBJ2-1, the full variable domain is DVKVTQSSRYLVKRTGEKVFLECVQDMDHENMFWYRQDPGLGLRLIYFSYDVKMKEKGDIPEGYSVSREKKERFSLILESASTNQTSMYLCASSFIGLASNEQFFGPGTRLTVL.

The rearrangement uses TRBV15 and TRBJ1-2; D gene ambiguous. Trimming took off 0 bases at V and 4 bases at J, with 6 bases between the two ends. The CDR3 is 13 amino acids. Germline CDR1 LNHNV, CDR2 YYDKDF (reference sequence). The CDR3 loop reads CATSRDLTYGYTF. The CDR3 coding sequence is TGTGCCACCAGCAGAGATCTGACCTATGGCTACACCTTC.

The J gene is TRBJ2-2, the V gene TRBV5-1; 10 bases are a match to TRBD1. The CDR3 covers 16 residues. J lost 0 bases, V lost 5 bases, and 4 bases had no gene match. Germline-derived CDR1 and CDR2 are SGHRS and YFSETQ. The CDR3 nucleotides read TGCGCCAGCAGAATGACAGGGGGCGCGAACACCGGGGAGCTGTTTTTT. Translated, it gives CASRMTGGANTGELFF.

Of note for this clone: The same CDR3 arises from other DNA sequences in this sample as well. The chain joins TRBV7-2 to TRBJ2-7; weak D call: TRBD1 (8 bases). The V gene lost 5 bases and the J gene lost 4 bases, with 15 bases spanning the gap. Germline V gene sequence: CDR1 SGHTA, CDR2 FQGNSA. The CDR3 runs 14 residues. CDR3 amino acids: CASSRTGGGYEQYF. For the CDR3, the DNA is TGTGCCAGCAGCCGCACAGGGGGAGGGTACGAGCAGTACTTC.

The chain employs TRBV18 and TRBJ2-1; 13 bases line up with TRBD2. The CDR3 is made up of 16 amino acids. The ends lost 0 bases at V and 10 bases at J; junction bases unmatched: 6. Germline loops: CDR1 KGHSH, CDR2 LQKENI. CDR3 coding DNA: TGTGCCAGCTCACCACCTTTCGGACTAGCGGGAGACGAGCAGTTCTTC. Translated, it gives CASSPPFGLAGDEQFF.

The chain employs TRBV7-2 and TRBJ1-5; D is unresolved. CDR3 length: 17 residues. Trimming removed 0 bases at V and 5 bases at J, with 17 bases between. The germline gives CDR1 SGHTA, CDR2 FQGNSA. The CDR3 protein is CASSLAAPTTQYQPQHF. The CDR3 DNA reads as TGTGCCAGCAGCTTAGCGGCTCCGACAACTCAATATCAGCCCCAGCATTTT.

The genes are TRBV9 and TRBJ1-2; D is ambiguous. Germline V lookup: CDR1 SGDLS, CDR2 YYNGEE. The CDR3 length is 18 residues. Trimming removed 0 bases at V and 10 bases at J, with 28 bases between. CDR3 in DNA: TGTGCCAGCAGCGTAGGGACCCGAATTATCGGGCCCGGACTGGACTACACCTTC. It codes for CASSVGTRIIGPGLDYTF.

This chain links TRBV6-5 with TRBJ2-7; D perhaps matches TRBD1 (7 bases). Trimming removed 8 bases at V and 5 bases at J, with 19 bases between. CDR1 is MNHEY and CDR2 is SVGAGI in the germline V gene. The CDR3 is 14 amino acids. Written as DNA, the CDR3 is TGTGCCAGCGGAGAGGGCAGGGGGGCGGACGAGCAGTACTTC. Residues: CASGEGRGADEQYF.

V and J are TRBV6-1 and TRBJ1-2; D not resolved. Germline V CDR1 and CDR2: MNHNS, SASEGT. CDR3 length equals 15 residues. With 0 bases removed from V and 2 bases from J, the gap between germline ends came to 10 bases. CDR3 nucleotide sequence: TGTGCCAGCAGTGAAGCGACTGGACCCAACTATGGCTACACCTTC. Translated, it gives CASSEATGPNYGYTF.